This TCR beta chain appears in the sequencing data of a study of cytomegalovirus exposure and HLA in healthy donors. Study observations and caveats: The classifier reportedly diagnosed cytomegalovirus status with high sensitivity and specificity.

This clone was observed a handful of times. The antigen is not known. PCR primers comprised 60 Vbeta and 13 Jbeta primers. Per the original methods: The authors later counted roughly 77 million unique TCR beta chains, roughly 11 million of them shared. Clones were read by immunoSEQ multiplex PCR, and TCRdb kept only the in-frame ones, dropping some. The V and J calls and clone size were taken over from that table, and D and trimming were inferred from the DNA. The sample yields some 160,000 clones, approximately 68% seen once. Trimming removed 3 bases from V and 8 bases from J, with 7 bases in between. This CDR3 region has 12 residues. The germline V gene encodes CDR1 MNHNY and CDR2 SVGAGI (reference sequence).

Sequenced sample: PBMCs. The origin of this receptor is a man between 35 and 55 years old in good health and CMV-seronegative. The chain employs TRBV6-6 and TRBJ1-4, with D unresolved. The CDR3 is CASSYDQEKLFF. CDR3 in DNA: TGTGCCAGCAGTTATGATCAGGAAAAACTGTTTTTT.